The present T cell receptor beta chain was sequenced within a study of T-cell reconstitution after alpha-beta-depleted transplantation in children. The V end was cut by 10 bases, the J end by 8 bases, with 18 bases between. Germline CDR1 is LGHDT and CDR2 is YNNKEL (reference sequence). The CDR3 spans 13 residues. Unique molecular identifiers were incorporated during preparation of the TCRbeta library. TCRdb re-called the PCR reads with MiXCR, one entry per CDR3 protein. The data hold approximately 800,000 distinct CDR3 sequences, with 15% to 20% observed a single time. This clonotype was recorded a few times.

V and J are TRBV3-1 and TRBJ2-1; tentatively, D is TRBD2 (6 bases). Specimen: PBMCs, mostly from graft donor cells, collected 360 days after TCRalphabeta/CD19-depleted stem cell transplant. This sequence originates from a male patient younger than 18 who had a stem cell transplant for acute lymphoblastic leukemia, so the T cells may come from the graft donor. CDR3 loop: CATRRAGLDEQFF. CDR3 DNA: TGTGCCACACGGAGGGCCGGTTTGGATGAGCAGTTCTTC.